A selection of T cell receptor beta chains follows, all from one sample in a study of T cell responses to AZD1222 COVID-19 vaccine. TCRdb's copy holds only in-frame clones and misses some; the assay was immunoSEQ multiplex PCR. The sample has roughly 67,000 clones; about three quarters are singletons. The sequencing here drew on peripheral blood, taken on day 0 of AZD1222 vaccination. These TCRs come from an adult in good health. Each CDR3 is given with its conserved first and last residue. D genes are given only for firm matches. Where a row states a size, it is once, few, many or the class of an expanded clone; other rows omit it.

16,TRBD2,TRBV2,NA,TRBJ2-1,TGTGCCAGCAGAAGTCTCACTAGCGGGGGACACAATGAGCAGTTCTTC,CASRSLTSGGHNEQFF
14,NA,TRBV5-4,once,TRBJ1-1,TGTGCCAGCAGCTTTGAGGGGAGAGGGACTGAAGCTTTCTTT,CASSFEGRGTEAFF
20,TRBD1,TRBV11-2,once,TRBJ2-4,TGTGCCAGCAGCTTAGAGGGGGCCCGACCGGGACAGGGAGCCAAAAACATTCAGTACTTC,CASSLEGARPGQGAKNIQYF
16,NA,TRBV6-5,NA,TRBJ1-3,TGTGCCAGCAGTTACTCATCGGGCAGCTCTGGAAACACCATATATTTT,CASSYSSGSSGNTIYF
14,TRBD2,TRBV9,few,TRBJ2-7,TGTGCCAGCAGCGTAGATCCCGGGAGGGACGAGCAGTACTTC,CASSVDPGRDEQYF
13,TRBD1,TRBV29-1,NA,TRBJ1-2,TGCAGCACCTGGACAGGGGAAGACTATGGCTACACCTTC,CSTWTGEDYGYTF
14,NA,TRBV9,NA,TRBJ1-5,TGTGCCAGCAGCGACGCGAAGACGAATCAGCCCCAGCATTTT,CASSDAKTNQPQHF
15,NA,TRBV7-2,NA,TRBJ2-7,TGTGCCAGCAGCTTAGTGTGGACAGCGGCCTACGAGCAGTACTTC,CASSLVWTAAYEQYF
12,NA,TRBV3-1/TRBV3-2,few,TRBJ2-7,TGTGCCAGCAGCCAAGATAACAGCCGTCTGAGCTTC,CASSQDNSRLSF
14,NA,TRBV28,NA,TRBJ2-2,TGTGCCAGCAGTTCGGCGGGGCTCACCGGGGAGCTGTTTTTT,CASSSAGLTGELFF
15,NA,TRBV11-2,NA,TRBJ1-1,TGTGCCAGCAGCTTAACAGCAGATATGAACACTGAAGCTTTCTTT,CASSLTADMNTEAFF
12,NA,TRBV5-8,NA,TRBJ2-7,TGTGCCAGCAGCTTGGTCTTCTACGAGCAGTACTTC,CASSLVFYEQYF
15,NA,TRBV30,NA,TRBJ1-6,TGTGCCTGGAGTAAGATCCAGGGTGGGAATTCACCCCTCCACTTT,CAWSKIQGGNSPLHF
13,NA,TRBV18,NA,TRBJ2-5,TGTGCCAGCTCACCACCGGGTCGGGAGACCCAGTACTTC,CASSPPGRETQYF
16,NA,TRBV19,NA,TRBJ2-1,TGTGCCACACAAACTAGGGGAGATCCATCCTACAATGAGCAGTTCTTC,CATQTRGDPSYNEQFF
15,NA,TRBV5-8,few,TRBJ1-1,TGTGCCAGCCCCTGGTCCGGGCGGGGGAACACTGAAGCTTTCTTT,CASPWSGRGNTEAFF
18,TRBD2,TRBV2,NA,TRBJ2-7,TGTGCCAGCACCGGGCCCGGGCTAGCGGGGGGTCTCTCCTACGAGCAGTACTTC,CASTGPGLAGGLSYEQYF
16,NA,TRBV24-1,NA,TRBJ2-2,TGTGCCACCAGTGATTCCGGCAGGGCGAACACCGGGGAGCTGTTTTTT,CATSDSGRANTGELFF
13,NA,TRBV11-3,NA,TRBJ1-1,TGTGCCAGCAGACTAACCGCGGGGAGTGAAGCTTTCTTT,CASRLTAGSEAFF
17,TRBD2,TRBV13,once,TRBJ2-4,TGTGCCAGCAGCCTGGGACTAGCGGGGGCCCGGGAAAACATTCAGTACTTC,CASSLGLAGARENIQYF
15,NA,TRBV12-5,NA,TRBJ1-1,TGTGCTAGTGGTTTTTGGCTGGGCGTAGGGACTGAAGCTTTCTTT,CASGFWLGVGTEAFF
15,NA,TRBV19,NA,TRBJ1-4,TGTGCCAGTAGGGACTCGGCCCCACGAAATGAAAAACTGTTTTTT,CASRDSAPRNEKLFF
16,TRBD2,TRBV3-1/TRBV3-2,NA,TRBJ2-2,TGTGCCAGCAGCCGCCTAAGGGGAGGGGTCACCGGGGAGCTGTTTTTT,CASSRLRGGVTGELFF
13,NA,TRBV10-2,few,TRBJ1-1,TGCGCCAGCAGGGTGAGTTACAACGCTGAGACTTTCTTT,CASRVSYNAETFF
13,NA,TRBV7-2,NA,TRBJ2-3,TGTGCCAGCAGCTCTGAGAGCACAGATACGCAGTATTTT,CASSSESTDTQYF
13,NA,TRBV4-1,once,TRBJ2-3,TGCGCCAGCAGCCTCAGGTACACAGATACGCAGTATTTT,CASSLRYTDTQYF
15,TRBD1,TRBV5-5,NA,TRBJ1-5,TGTGCCAGCAGCCTAACTAGGGACAGGGGTCAGCCCCAGCATTTT,CASSLTRDRGQPQHF
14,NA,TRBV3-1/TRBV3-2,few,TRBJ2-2,TGTGCCAGCCGATTGACTCAGAACACCGGGGAGCTGTTTTTT,CASRLTQNTGELFF
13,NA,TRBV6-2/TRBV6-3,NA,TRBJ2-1,TGTGCCAGCAGTTTGGATTCGATCAATGAGCAGTTCTTC,CASSLDSINEQFF
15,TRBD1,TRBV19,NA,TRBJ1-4,TGTGCCAGTAGGGGACAGGCGGCAACTAATGAAAAACTGTTTTTT,CASRGQAATNEKLFF
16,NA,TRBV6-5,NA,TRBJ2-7,TGTGCCAGCAGTTACTATCCAGCCCTCCCCACTTACGAGCAGTACTTC,CASSYYPALPTYEQYF
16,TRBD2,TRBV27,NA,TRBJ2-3,TGTGCCAGCAGTTTTGGGACTAGCGGGGCCACAGATACGCAGTATTTT,CASSFGTSGATDTQYF
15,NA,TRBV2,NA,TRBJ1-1,TGTGCCAGCAGCCGGGGGGCTGTGGGGAACACTGAAGCTTTCTTT,CASSRGAVGNTEAFF
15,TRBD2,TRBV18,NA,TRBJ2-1,TGTGCCAGCTCACAACCTAGCGGGGCGGGGAATGAGCAGTTCTTC,CASSQPSGAGNEQFF
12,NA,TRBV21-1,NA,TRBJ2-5,TGTGCCAGCAGCAAAGGACTCCGGACCCAGTACTTC,CASSKGLRTQYF
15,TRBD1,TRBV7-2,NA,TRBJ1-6,TGTGCCAGCAGTGCCCAACAGGGGACACAGGCACCCCTCCACTTT,CASSAQQGTQAPLHF
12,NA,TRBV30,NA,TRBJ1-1,TGTGCCTGGAGTGGGGGTCACACTGAAGCTTTCTTT,CAWSGGHTEAFF
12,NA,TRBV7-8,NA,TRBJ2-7,TGTGCCAGCAGCTTACTCGGGTTCCAGCAGTACTTC,CASSLLGFQQYF
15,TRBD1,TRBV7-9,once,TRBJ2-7,TGTGCCAGCAGACCGCCGGGACAGGGCGTGCACGAGCAGTACTTC,CASRPPGQGVHEQYF
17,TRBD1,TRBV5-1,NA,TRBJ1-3,TGCGCCAGCAGCTTAAAAACCGGGACAGTCTCTGGAAACACCATATATTTT,CASSLKTGTVSGNTIYF
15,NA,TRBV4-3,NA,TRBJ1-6,TGCGCCAGCAGCCCGGCGAGGACAGATAATTCACCCCTCCACTTT,CASSPARTDNSPLHF
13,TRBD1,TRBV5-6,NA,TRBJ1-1,TGTGCCAGCAACCAGGGGGCTGGCACTGAAGCTTTCTTT,CASNQGAGTEAFF
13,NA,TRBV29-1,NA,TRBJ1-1,TGCAGCGTGGAAGGCGGACTGAACACTGAAGCTTTCTTT,CSVEGGLNTEAFF
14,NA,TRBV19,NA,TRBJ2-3,TGTGCCAGTAGCCCCAGGGTTAGCACAGATACGCAGTATTTT,CASSPRVSTDTQYF
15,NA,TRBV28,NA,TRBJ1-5,TGTGCCAGCAGCGGCGGGCTAAAAGGTAATCAGCCCCAGCATTTT,CASSGGLKGNQPQHF